This TCR beta chain was observed in a study of response to subunit inactivated influenza vaccine. Study-level findings and limits: Every seasonal influenza vaccination brings in few new T cells, the authors suggested.

Trimming at V came to 3 bases and at J to 1 base, leaving 13 bases not matched to a gene. The CDR3 extends over 20 amino acids. CDR1 is SGHVS and CDR2 is FQNEAQ in the germline V gene. One entry per CDR3 protein, called by TCRdb with MiXCR from the RT-PCR reads. Of 450,000 to 500,000 distinct CDR3 sequences detected, over 9.5% appear once; the ten largest clones hold roughly 12%. At least ten counts were recorded for this clonotype. Its antigen is not known. The sequences come from PBMCs from blood, collected 45 days after vaccination. This chain connects TRBV7-8 to TRBJ2-7; 15 nucleotides line up with TRBD2. The origin of this receptor is a man over 45 who received an inactivated influenza vaccine. The CDR3 protein is CASSFARPGTSGGLSYEQYF. In nucleotides, the CDR3 is TGTGCCAGCAGCTTCGCAAGGCCCGGGACTAGCGGGGGGTTATCCTACGAGCAGTACTTC.